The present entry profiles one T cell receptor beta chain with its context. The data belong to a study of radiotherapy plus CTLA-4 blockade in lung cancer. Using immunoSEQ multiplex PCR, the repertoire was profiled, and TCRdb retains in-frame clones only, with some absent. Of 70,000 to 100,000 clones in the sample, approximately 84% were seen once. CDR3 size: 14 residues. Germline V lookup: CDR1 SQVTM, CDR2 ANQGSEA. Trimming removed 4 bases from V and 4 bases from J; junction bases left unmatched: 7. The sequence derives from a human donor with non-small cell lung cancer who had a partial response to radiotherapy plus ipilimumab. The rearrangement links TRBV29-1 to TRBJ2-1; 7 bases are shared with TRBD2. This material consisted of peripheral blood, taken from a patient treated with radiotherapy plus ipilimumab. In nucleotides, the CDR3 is TGCAGCGTTGGACTAGCCTATACTTACAATGAGCAGTTCTTC. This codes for CSVGLAYTYNEQFF.